This T cell receptor (beta chain) was identified in a study of regulatory T cells in long-lasting Graves disease. Time point specified: newly diagnosed GD, antithyroid drugs for less than 3 months. PBMC-extracted RNA yielded the TCR library. Per the germline V gene, CDR1 is KGHSH and CDR2 is LQKENI. The CDR3 is 16 residues long. Deletions cut 6 bases from V and 5 bases from J, with 20 bases between. Building of the TCR beta libraries involved iRepertoire HTBI primers and Arm-PCR of CDR3 regions. From the multiplex PCR reads, TCRdb called clonotypes with MiXCR, one entry per CDR3 protein. This table has about 610,000 distinct CDR3 sequences, about 16% appearing once. The same sample was also used in a study of T cells in Graves' hyperthyroidism and ophthalmopathy. That source reports: Carried out on the TCR CDR3, a first-round RT-PCR used the HTBI primer set.

Sample: peripheral blood mononuclear cells (PBMCs), taken at new diagnosis, from a patient treated with antithyroid drugs. The chain joins TRBV18 to TRBJ2-4; perhaps TRBD2 as D (5 bases). The source of this sequence is a man younger than 35 with Graves disease. The CDR3 bases are TGTGCCAGCTCCCACTTTCGTCCGGGAAGGGAAAACATTCAGTACTTC. Protein: CASSHFRPGRENIQYF.